Included here is one T cell receptor beta chain sequence, with context. The antigen is unknown. Focal radiation was given together with CTLA-4 blockade (ipilimumab) to patients with chemo-refractory metastatic non-small-cell lung cancer. These data originate in a study of radiotherapy plus CTLA-4 blockade in lung cancer. Study-level information: Disease control was achieved by around 33% of patients, and objective responses by about 19%.

TCRdb keeps only in-frame clones here, not all; method: immunoSEQ multiplex PCR. Of some 110,000 clones listed, over 75% are singletons. This CDR3 has 13 amino acids. Germline lookup yields CDR1 LNHDA and CDR2 SQIVND (reference sequence). Trimming removed 7 bases at V and 7 bases at J, with 14 bases between. Broader study findings: TCR clones from tumors expanded in blood after radiotherapy plus ipilimumab. Early clone dynamics of blood T cells, plus interferon-beta, reportedly predicted response best.

The source is a human donor with non-small cell lung cancer that progressed on radiotherapy plus ipilimumab. Some clones in this sample may be carry-over from other donors' samples. The chain uses TRBV19 and TRBJ1-5, with D uncertain. Sequencing used peripheral blood, obtained from a patient treated with radiotherapy plus ipilimumab. CDR3 protein: CASTHSGWQPQHF. In DNA, the CDR3 is TGTGCCAGTACCCACTCGGGTTGGCAGCCCCAGCATTTT.